This T cell receptor beta chain was found in a study of T cell responses to AZD1222 COVID-19 vaccine. Trimming at V came to 5 bases and at J to 2 bases, leaving 18 bases not matched to a gene. CDR1 LGHNA and CDR2 YSLEER come from the germline V gene. The CDR3 is 19 amino acids. Some clones are missing from TCRdb's copy, which holds only in-frame ones; the method was immunoSEQ multiplex PCR. The table lists roughly 110,000 clones, 87% of them singletons, with roughly 4.3% in the top ten. This TCR was recovered from an adult in good health. This sample comprised peripheral blood, obtained on day 0 of AZD1222 vaccination. The V call is TRBV4-3, the J call TRBJ2-3; 8 bases map to TRBD1. The CDR3 here is CASSAGYSGTGFLTDTQYF. CDR3 bases: TGCGCCAGCAGCGCAGGTTACTCCGGGACAGGATTCCTCACAGATACGCAGTATTTT.